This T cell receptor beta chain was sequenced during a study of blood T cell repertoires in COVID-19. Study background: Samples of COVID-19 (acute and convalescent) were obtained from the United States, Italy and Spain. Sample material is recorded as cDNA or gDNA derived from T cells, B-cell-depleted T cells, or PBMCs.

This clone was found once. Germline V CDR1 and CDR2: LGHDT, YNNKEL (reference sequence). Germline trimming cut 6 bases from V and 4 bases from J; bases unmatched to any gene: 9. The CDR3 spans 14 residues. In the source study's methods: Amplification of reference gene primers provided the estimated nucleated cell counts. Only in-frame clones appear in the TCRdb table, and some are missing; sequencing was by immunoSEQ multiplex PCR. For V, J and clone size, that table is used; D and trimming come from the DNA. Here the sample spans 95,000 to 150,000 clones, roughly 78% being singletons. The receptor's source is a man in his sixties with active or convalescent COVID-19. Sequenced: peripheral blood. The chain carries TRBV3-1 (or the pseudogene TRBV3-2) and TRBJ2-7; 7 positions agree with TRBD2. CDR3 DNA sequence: TGTGCCAGCAGATTAAGCGGGAATCAGTACGAGCAGTACTTC. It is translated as CASRLSGNQYEQYF.